This T cell receptor (beta chain) was captured in a study of identical twins. Broader study findings: Researchers reported weaker excess twin sharing in beta out-of-frame sequences. In drawing conclusions, the study used cross-sectional statistical analysis and did not follow the same donors. Fewer insertions marked abundant cord blood beta clonotypes; young adult naive trended weakly, memory not at all.

TCRdb reprocessed the 5' RACE reads via MiXCR and lists one record per CDR3 protein. The sample yields 310,000 or so distinct CDR3 sequences, roughly 8.6% seen once. This clonotype was counted many times. Antigen specificity is unknown. Another study also made use of these data, one on yellow fever vaccine responses in identical twins.

The sequencing input was memory (CD45RO+) T cells sorted from blood. This TCR came from a woman aged 18-29 years in good health.

This CDR3 is CASNYNEQFF. CDR3 in DNA: TGTGCCAGCAATTACAATGAGCAGTTCTTC. The V call is TRBV6-1, the J call TRBJ2-1; D unresolved. CDR3 length: 10 residues. The V gene's germline CDR1 is MNHNS and CDR2 SASEGT. V lost 7 bases, J lost 4 bases, and 2 bases lay in between.